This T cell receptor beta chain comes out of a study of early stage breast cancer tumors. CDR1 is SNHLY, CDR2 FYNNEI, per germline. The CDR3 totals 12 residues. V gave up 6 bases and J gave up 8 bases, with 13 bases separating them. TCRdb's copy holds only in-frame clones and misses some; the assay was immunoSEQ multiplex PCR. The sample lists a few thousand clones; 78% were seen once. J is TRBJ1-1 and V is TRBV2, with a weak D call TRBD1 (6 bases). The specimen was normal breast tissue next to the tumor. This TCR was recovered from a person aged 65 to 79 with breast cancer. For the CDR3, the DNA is TGTGCCAGCAGACTAGACGGGACAGAAGCTTTCTTT. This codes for CASRLDGTEAFF.